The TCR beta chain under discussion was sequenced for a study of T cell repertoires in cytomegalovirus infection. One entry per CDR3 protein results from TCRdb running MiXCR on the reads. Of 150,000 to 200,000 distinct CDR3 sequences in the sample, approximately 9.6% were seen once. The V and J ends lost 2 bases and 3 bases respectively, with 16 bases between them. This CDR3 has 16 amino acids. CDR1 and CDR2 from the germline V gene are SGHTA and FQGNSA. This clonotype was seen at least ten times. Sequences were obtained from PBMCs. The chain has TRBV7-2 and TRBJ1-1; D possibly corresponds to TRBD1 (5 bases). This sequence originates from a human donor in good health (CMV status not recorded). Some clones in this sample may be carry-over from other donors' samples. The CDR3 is CASSLSPGIRDTEAFF. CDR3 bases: TGTGCCAGCAGCTTATCCCCAGGGATTAGGGACACTGAAGCTTTCTTT.